These 21 T cell receptor beta chains came from one sample sequenced in a study of blood T cell repertoires in COVID-19. Data came from immunoSEQ multiplex PCR; TCRdb stores just in-frame clones and leaves some out. Of under 450,000 clones detected, 91% appear once; the ten largest clones hold around 0.94%. The sequencing sample was made of PBMCs or T cells enriched from blood (not recorded which). These receptors all come from a middle-aged woman who had been exposed to COVID-19.

The chain carries TRBV7-9 and TRBJ1-4; no definite D call. Trimming removed 6 bases at V and 8 bases at J, with 19 bases between. The V gene's germline CDR1 is SEHNR and CDR2 FQNEAQ (reference sequence). The CDR3 is 15 amino acids. The CDR3 here is CASSSEMGWEEKLFF. Here the CDR3 DNA reads TGTGCCAGCAGTTCAGAGATGGGGTGGGAGGAAAAACTGTTTTTT.

This clone showed up just once. V usage is TRBV19 and J usage is TRBJ1-6; D might be TRBD1 (6 bases). Germline V gene sequence: CDR1 LNHDA, CDR2 SQIVND (reference sequence). V lost 0 bases and J 14 bases, leaving 17 bases between the germline ends. This CDR3 comprises 15 residues. CDR3 sequence: CASSIDGTRASALHF. The CDR3, as DNA: TGTGCCAGTAGTATAGATGGGACACGGGCATCGGCCCTCCACTTT. The full variable domain, in which reference TRBV19 and TRBJ1-6 provide the parts outside the CDR3, is DGGITQSPKYLFRKEGQNVTLSCEQNLNHDAMYWYRQDPGQGLRLIYYSQIVNDFQKGDIAEGYSVSREKKESFPLTVTSAQKNPTAFYLCASSIDGTRASALHFGNGTRLTVT.

This chain joins TRBV7-9 and TRBJ1-3; 7 bases are shared with TRBD1. The germline gives CDR1 SEHNR, CDR2 FQNEAQ (reference sequence). This CDR3 has 12 amino acids. J lost 4 bases, V lost 8 bases, and 2 bases had no gene match. The CDR3 bases are TGTGCCAGCTCGACAGGGGGAAACACCATATATTTT. It yields the protein CASSTGGNTIYF.

Only a few counts were recorded for this clone. The chain couples TRBV27 to TRBJ2-2, with TRBD2 identical over 15 bases. Germline V gives CDR1 MNHEY, CDR2 SMNVEV (reference sequence). V was pared by 5 bases and J by 4 bases, with 5 bases of the junction left unmatched. This CDR3 has 17 amino acids. The DNA for the CDR3 is TGTGCCAGCAGTCCTGGACTAGCGGGGGGGCCCACCGGGGAGCTGTTTTTT. It translates to CASSPGLAGGPTGELFF.

The chain joins TRBV30 to TRBJ1-5, with TRBD1 identical over 7 bases. Losses at the gene ends were 1 base for V and 6 bases for J; bases not matched to a gene: 3. Germline lookup yields CDR1 GTSNPN and CDR2 SVGIG (reference sequence). The CDR3 length is 13 residues. The CDR3, as DNA: TGTGCCTGGAGTGGCACAGGGGCTCAGCCCCAGCATTTT. This codes for CAWSGTGAQPQHF.

CDR3 loop: CASSKAGAEPSTDTQYF. CDR3 nucleotide sequence: TGTGCCAGCAGCAAGGCGGGAGCGGAACCCTCCACAGATACGCAGTATTTT. This chain connects TRBV21-1 to TRBJ2-3; TRBD2, the table's D call, was not compared with the DNA. TRBV21-1 is a pseudogene. The CDR3 is 17 amino acids.

This sequence joins TRBV15 and TRBJ2-2; 9 bases are a match to TRBD1. The V segment lost 3 bases and the J segment 6 bases; nucleotides outside the gene matches: 11. Germline CDR1 and CDR2: LNHNV and YYDKDF (reference sequence). The CDR3 runs to 17 residues. CDR3 sequence (DNA): TGTGCCACCAGCAGGGGCCGGACAGGGGTGGTCCCCGGGGAGCTGTTTTTT. This encodes CATSRGRTGVVPGELFF.

The chain links TRBV21-1 to TRBJ1-1; the D segment call TRBD1 is taken from the table without a DNA check. TRBV21-1 is a pseudogene. The CDR3 sequence is 13 residues long. Written as DNA, the CDR3 is TGTGCCAGCAGCAGGACAGAGCCGCAAAAAGCTTTCTTT. It yields the protein CASSRTEPQKAFF.

V is TRBV11-2 and J is TRBJ1-4, with 7 bases identical to TRBD1. The junction had 7 bases not matched to a gene; V was cut back by 1 base and J by 8 bases. This CDR3 comprises 15 residues. The germline CDR1 and CDR2 sequences are SGHAT and FQNNGV. The DNA for the CDR3 is TGTGCCAGCAGCTTAGTAGAGGGGGCCCTAGAAAAACTGTTTTTT. Protein: CASSLVEGALEKLFF.

V and J are TRBV6-2 or TRBV6-3 and TRBJ2-1, with 13 bases fitting TRBD2. Germline V gene data show CDR1 as MNHEY and CDR2 as SVGEGT. The CDR3 length is 18 residues. V shed 5 bases and J 4 bases; nucleotides not matched to a gene: 11. CDR3 coding DNA: TGTGCCAGCAGTACCATGCCGGGACTAGCGGGAAGTTACAATGAGCAGTTCTTC. It encodes CASSTMPGLAGSYNEQFF.

J is TRBJ1-2 and V is TRBV21-1; TRBD1 was called by the table and not checked on the DNA. TRBV21-1 is described as a pseudogene. The CDR3 has 15 amino acids. CDR3 region: CASSKAPGGSGGYTF. CDR3 in DNA: TGTGCCAGCAGCAAAGCGCCAGGGGGCTCGGGGGGCTACACCTTC.

The chain carries TRBV7-3 and TRBJ2-2; weak D call: TRBD1 (7 bases). CDR1 and CDR2 from the germline V gene are SGHTA and FQGTGA. V was clipped by 5 bases and J by 13 bases, with 17 bases between them. This CDR3 has 13 residues. The CDR3 region is CASSPQRQGGLFF. In DNA, the CDR3 is TGTGCCAGCAGCCCACAAAGACAGGGAGGGCTGTTTTTT.

This clone was seen just once. The rearrangement uses TRBV29-1 and TRBJ1-4; D possibly corresponds to TRBD1 (6 bases). Germline values: CDR1 SQVTM, CDR2 ANQGSEA. Between the trimmed V and J ends, which lost 8 bases and 8 bases, there was a span of 15 bases. This CDR3 is 12 amino acids long. CDR3: CSIKDRREKLFF. For the CDR3, the DNA is TGCAGCATAAAGGACAGACGAGAAAAACTGTTTTTT.

The chain joins TRBV14 to TRBJ2-3; tentatively, D is TRBD2 (6 bases). This CDR3 has 15 residues. Looked up from germline, CDR1 is SGHDN and CDR2 is FVKESK. V was trimmed by 0 bases and J by 9 bases, leaving 16 bases between them. The CDR3 loop reads CASSQEGTRAGTQYF. In DNA, the CDR3 is TGTGCCAGCAGCCAAGAGGGGACCAGGGCGGGAACGCAGTATTTT. Full variable domain (missing parts from reference TRBV14 and TRBJ2-3): EAGVTQFPSHSVIEKGQTVTLRCDPISGHDNLYWYRRVMGKEIKFLLHFVKESKQDESGMPNNRFLAERTGGTYSTLKVQPAELEDSGVYFCASSQEGTRAGTQYFGPGTRLTVL.

The gene calls are TRBV5-1 and TRBJ2-3, with 7 nucleotides matching TRBD1. J was trimmed by 4 bases and V by 2 bases; bases with no gene match: 7. This CDR3 region has 15 residues. CDR1 and CDR2 (germline): SGHRS, YFSETQ. The CDR3 sequence: CASSLGGTDPDTQYF. CDR3 bases: TGCGCCAGCAGCTTAGGTGGGACAGATCCAGATACGCAGTATTTT.

The gene calls are TRBV25-1 and TRBJ2-7, with unresolved D. V gave up 8 bases and J gave up 4 bases, with 9 bases separating them. The CDR3 covers 11 residues. From germline, CDR1 is MGHDK and CDR2 SYGVNS. CDR3 residues: CASEIDYEQYF. CDR3 DNA sequence: TGTGCCAGCGAAATAGATTACGAGCAGTACTTC.

The J gene is TRBJ2-2, the V gene TRBV7-9; the D gene is possibly TRBD2 (5 bases). Germline CDR1 reads SEHNR; CDR2 reads FQNEAQ (reference sequence). CDR3 size: 16 residues. Trimming removed 3 bases at V and 1 base at J, with 12 bases between. The CDR3 DNA follows: TGTGCCAGCAGCTTTTTCCACGGGGTGAACACCGGGGAGCTGTTTTTT. This codes for CASSFFHGVNTGELFF.

The chain recombines TRBV10-3 with TRBJ1-1; D is uncertain. The ends were cut back, 0 bases at V and 1 base at J, with 3 bases in the middle. CDR3 length equals 13 residues. CDR1 and CDR2 (germline): ENHRY, SYGVKD. CDR3 sequence (DNA): TGTGCCATCAGTGAGTCGCGGAACACTGAAGCTTTCTTT. Amino acid sequence: CAISESRNTEAFF.

The chain joins TRBV6-2 or TRBV6-3 to TRBJ1-2; no reliable D call. Trimming pared 6 bases from V and 2 bases from J, leaving 16 bases between. CDR3 length: 15 residues. CDR1 MNHEY and CDR2 SVGEGT come from the germline V gene. The CDR3 region is CASSLPLSGNYGYTF. For the CDR3, the DNA is TGTGCCAGCAGCCTACCCCTGTCGGGGAACTATGGCTACACCTTC.

The J gene is TRBJ2-1, the V gene TRBV7-2, with D unresolved. Trimming left V 8 bases short and J 7 bases short, with 21 bases between. Germline CDR1 reads SGHTA; CDR2 reads FQGNSA. The CDR3 is 15 residues long. The CDR3 coding sequence is TGTGCCAGCGGCACTCAGTCCCTCCCGCGGAATGAGCAGTTCTTC. Its translation is CASGTQSLPRNEQFF.

This rearrangement joins TRBV12-3 or TRBV12-4 to TRBJ1-2, with a weak D call TRBD1 (6 bases). V was cut by 5 bases and J by 2 bases, with 9 bases left in between. The CDR3 has 13 amino acids. The CDR3 is CASSTGSNYGYTF. The CDR3 DNA follows: TGTGCCAGCAGTACAGGGTCCAACTATGGCTACACCTTC.